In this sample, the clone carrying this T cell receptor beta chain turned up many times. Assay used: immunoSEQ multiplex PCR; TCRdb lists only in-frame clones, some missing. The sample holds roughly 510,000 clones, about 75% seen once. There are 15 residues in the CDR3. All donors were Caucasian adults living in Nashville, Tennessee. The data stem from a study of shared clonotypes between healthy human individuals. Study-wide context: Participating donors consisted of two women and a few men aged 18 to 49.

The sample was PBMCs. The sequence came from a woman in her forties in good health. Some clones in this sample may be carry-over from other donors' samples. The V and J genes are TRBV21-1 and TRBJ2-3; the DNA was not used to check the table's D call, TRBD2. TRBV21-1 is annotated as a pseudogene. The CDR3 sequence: CASIRTSGGTDTQYF. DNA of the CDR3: TGTGCCAGCATCCGGACTAGCGGTGGTACAGATACGCAGTATTTT.